This is a list of T cell receptor beta chains from one sample in a study of CD8 T cells in ankylosing spondylitis. TCRdb redid the calling of the 5' RACE reads with MiXCR, one entry per CDR3 protein. The sample records under 950,000 distinct CDR3 sequences, 15% to 20% being singletons. Sequencing was done on a sample of blood, either unsorted or a sorted T cell fraction (not recorded which). The receptors derive from a male donor with ankylosing spondylitis. The CDR3 runs from the conserved cysteine through the conserved F or W. A D gene is named only where the DNA matches it firmly. Clone size is stated in some rows and not others, as once, few, many or a class when expanded.

CDR3	DNA	V	D	J	size	length
CASSFGSVRGLNQPQHF	TGTGCCAGCAGTTTCGGTAGTGTCAGGGGGCTAAATCAGCCCCAGCATTTT	TRBV27	TRBD1	TRBJ1-5	-	17
CSASQSSGNTIYF	TGCAGTGCGAGTCAGTCCTCTGGAAACACCATATATTTT	TRBV20-1	-	TRBJ1-3	-	13
CASSMDRLNTDTQYF	TGTGCCAGCAGTATGGACAGGCTCAACACAGATACGCAGTATTTT	TRBV6-1	TRBD1	TRBJ2-3	-	15
CASSESGTESDPLHF	TGTGCCAGCAGCGAATCCGGGACAGAGAGTGACCCCCTCCACTTT	TRBV28	TRBD1	TRBJ1-6	few	15
CASSQERQGVTGELFF	TGCGCCAGCAGCCAAGAAAGACAGGGCGTCACCGGGGAGCTGTTTTTT	TRBV4-1	TRBD1	TRBJ2-2	-	16
CASSLEWGNEQFF	TGTGCCAGCAGCTTAGAGTGGGGCAATGAGCAGTTCTTC	TRBV11-2	-	TRBJ2-1	few	13
CASSLAAQGAGYTQYF	TGCGCCAGCAGCTTGGCTGCCCAGGGGGCCGGATATACGCAGTATTTT	TRBV5-1	TRBD1	TRBJ2-3	few	16
CASSPGLAGETQFF	TGTGCCAGCTCACCGGGACTAGCGGGAGAAACGCAGTTCTTC	TRBV18	TRBD2	TRBJ2-1	-	14
CSARDPQGANTYEQYF	TGCAGTGCTAGAGACCCACAGGGGGCCAATACCTACGAGCAGTACTTC	TRBV20-1	TRBD1	TRBJ2-7	few	16
CASSFRDTNSPLHF	TGTGCCAGCAGCTTCCGGGACACTAATTCACCCCTCCACTTT	TRBV7-2	-	TRBJ1-6	-	14
CASSSGQAGDTEAFF	TGCGCCAGCAGCTCCGGACAGGCTGGGGACACTGAAGCTTTCTTT	TRBV5-1	TRBD1	TRBJ1-1	-	15
CASSQEMNRAYEQYF	TGCGCCAGCAGCCAAGAAATGAACAGGGCCTACGAGCAGTACTTC	TRBV4-1	-	TRBJ2-7	few	15
CASSSKGMRLGGGANVLTF	TGTGCCAGCAGTTCTAAGGGGATGAGACTAGGAGGGGGGGCCAACGTCCTGACTTTC	TRBV12-3/TRBV12-4	-	TRBJ2-6	-	19
CASSTGVNSPLHF	TGTGCCAGCAGCACAGGGGTCAATTCACCCCTCCACTTT	TRBV12-3/TRBV12-4	TRBD1	TRBJ1-6	many	13
CASSFHQGTSYEQYF	TGTGCCAGCAGTTTTCATCAGGGGACATCCTACGAGCAGTACTTC	TRBV28	-	TRBJ2-7	-	15
CASSKWAAISQETQYF	TGTGCCAGCAGCAAATGGGCCGCCATTTCCCAAGAGACCCAGTACTTC	TRBV12-3/TRBV12-4	-	TRBJ2-5	few	16
CASSGTVGGANVLTF	TGTGCCAGCAGCGGGACCGTAGGTGGGGCCAACGTCCTGACTTTC	TRBV2	-	TRBJ2-6	-	15
CSVGSRDRINEQFF	TGCAGCGTTGGTAGCAGGGACAGAATCAATGAGCAGTTCTTC	TRBV29-1	TRBD1	TRBJ2-1	many	14
CSASWGNNGYTF	TGCAGTGCTAGCTGGGGAAACAATGGCTACACCTTC	TRBV20-1	-	TRBJ1-2	-	12
CASSLGTVYGYNEQFF	TGCGCCAGCAGCTTGGGGACAGTCTACGGCTACAATGAGCAGTTCTTC	TRBV5-1	-	TRBJ2-1	-	16
CSARDPGGSAVF	TGCAGTGCTAGAGATCCTGGCGGGAGTGCCGTATTC	TRBV20-1	TRBD2	TRBJ2-7	many	12
CASSSDTTFRRRETQYF	TGTGCCAGCAGCTCCGACACAACATTCAGGCGTCGAGAGACCCAGTACTTC	TRBV7-8	-	TRBJ2-5	-	17
CSGTGAGDTQYF	TGCAGTGGTACGGGGGCGGGAGATACGCAGTATTTT	TRBV20-1	-	TRBJ2-3	few	12
CSVEDFDYKGYGYTF	TGCAGCGTTGAAGATTTTGACTATAAGGGATATGGCTACACCTTC	TRBV29-1	-	TRBJ1-2	many	15
CASSPGQHISYEQYF	TGTGCCAGCTCACCGGGACAGCACATTTCCTACGAGCAGTACTTC	TRBV18	TRBD1	TRBJ2-7	-	15
CATSDLGTGKETQYF	TGTGCCACCAGTGATTTGGGGACAGGGAAGGAGACCCAGTACTTC	TRBV24-1	TRBD1	TRBJ2-5	-	15
CSARVGSGGVNEQFF	TGCAGTGCTAGAGTGGGTAGCGGAGGTGTCAATGAGCAGTTCTTC	TRBV20-1	-	TRBJ2-1	few	15
CASRLDGGTYNEQFF	TGTGCCAGCAGGTTGGATGGCGGAACCTACAATGAGCAGTTCTTC	TRBV6-1	-	TRBJ2-1	few	15
CASSGQTSANTGELFF	TGTGCCAGCAGCGGACAGACCTCAGCGAACACCGGGGAGCTGTTTTTT	TRBV12-3/TRBV12-4	-	TRBJ2-2	once	16
CASRRQGNSPLHF	TGTGCCAGCCGGAGACAGGGCAATTCACCCCTCCACTTT	TRBV5-6	TRBD1	TRBJ1-6	few	13
CASREASLAYEQYF	TGTGCCAGCAGGGAGGCCTCCCTTGCTTACGAGCAGTACTTC	TRBV28	-	TRBJ2-7	-	14
CASRAVRSRYNEQFF	TGTGCCAGTAGGGCAGTCCGGTCCCGTTACAATGAGCAGTTCTTC	TRBV19	-	TRBJ2-1	-	15
CASSFGQEGEKLFF	TGCGCCAGCAGCTTTGGGCAGGAAGGTGAAAAACTGTTTTTT	TRBV5-1	-	TRBJ1-4	-	14
CATSSSGTSGSNEQFF	TGTGCCACCAGCAGTTCCGGGACTAGCGGGAGTAATGAGCAGTTCTTC	TRBV24-1	TRBD2	TRBJ2-1	few	16
CASSFRGLRDSEQYF	TGTGCCAGCAGTTTTCGCGGTTTACGGGATTCCGAGCAGTACTTC	TRBV28	-	TRBJ2-7	-	15
CASSRRTPSTDTQYF	TGCGCCAGCAGCCGGCGAACCCCCAGCACAGATACGCAGTATTTT	TRBV4-3	-	TRBJ2-3	few	15
CASSLKGAVGEQFF	TGTGCCAGCAGCTTAAAGGGGGCAGTCGGAGAGCAGTTCTTC	TRBV9	TRBD1	TRBJ2-1	-	14
CATAGTAYEQYF	TGTGCCACCGCGGGGACGGCCTACGAGCAGTACTTC	TRBV10-3	-	TRBJ2-7	-	12
CASSARDRPYEQYF	TGTGCCAGCAGCGCCCGGGACAGGCCCTACGAGCAGTACTTC	TRBV21-1	-	TRBJ2-7	few	14
CASSLVVGSQGYTF	TGTGCCAGCAGCTTAGTGGTGGGAAGTCAAGGCTACACCTTC	TRBV7-8	-	TRBJ1-2	once	14
CASSQRRTDTLYF	TGTGCCAGTAGCCAGCGCCGCACAGATACGCTGTATTTT	TRBV7-3	-	TRBJ2-3	-	13
CASSPTLAAYEQYF	TGTGCCAGCAGCCCGACCCTAGCCGCCTACGAGCAGTACTTC	TRBV7-6	-	TRBJ2-7	once	14
CASSSHVSGQETQYF	TGTGCCAGCAGCTCACACGTTAGCGGGCAAGAGACCCAGTACTTC	TRBV11-2	TRBD2	TRBJ2-5	-	15
CASSYGRDYLKYEQYF	TGTGCCAGCAGTTATGGGCGGGACTACCTGAAGTACGAGCAGTACTTC	TRBV6-2/TRBV6-3	TRBD2	TRBJ2-7	-	16
CASSSDRAQFF	TGTGCCAGCAGTTCAGACCGGGCGCAGTTCTTC	TRBV12-3/TRBV12-4	-	TRBJ2-1	many	11
CASTADGSYNEQFF	TGTGCCAGCACCGCAGACGGCAGCTACAATGAGCAGTTCTTC	TRBV6-1	-	TRBJ2-1	-	14
CASSKKLAGGSQETQYF	TGTGCCAGCAGTAAAAAACTAGCGGGAGGGTCCCAAGAGACCCAGTACTTC	TRBV6-1	TRBD2	TRBJ2-5	few	17
CARSLDRGTLSGANVLTF	TGTGCCCGCAGTTTAGATCGCGGGACCCTCTCTGGGGCCAACGTCCTGACTTTC	TRBV12-3/TRBV12-4	-	TRBJ2-6	-	18
CASSPSGTGQRREGAFF	TGTGCCAGCAGCCCTTCCGGGACAGGGCAACGTCGCGAGGGAGCTTTCTTT	TRBV3-1	TRBD1	TRBJ1-1	few	17
CAISPAGVADTQYF	TGTGCCATCAGTCCTGCGGGAGTGGCAGATACGCAGTATTTT	TRBV10-3	TRBD2	TRBJ2-3	many	14
CASSLRLAGDTQYF	TGTGCCAGCAGCCTCCGACTAGCGGGGGATACGCAGTATTTT	TRBV7-8	TRBD2	TRBJ2-3	few	14
CASTPRDYGYTF	TGTGCCAGCACCCCACGAGACTATGGCTACACCTTC	TRBV28	-	TRBJ1-2	-	12
CASSQDDRAFGELFF	TGTGCCAGCAGCCAAGACGACAGGGCGTTCGGGGAGCTGTTTTTT	TRBV3-1	TRBD1	TRBJ2-2	many	15
CSVDGSRPHTDTQYF	TGCAGCGTTGATGGCTCCCGCCCGCACACAGATACGCAGTATTTT	TRBV29-1	-	TRBJ2-3	-	15
CASMRGGTEAFF	TGTGCCAGCATGAGGGGGGGCACTGAAGCTTTCTTT	TRBV2	-	TRBJ1-1	-	12